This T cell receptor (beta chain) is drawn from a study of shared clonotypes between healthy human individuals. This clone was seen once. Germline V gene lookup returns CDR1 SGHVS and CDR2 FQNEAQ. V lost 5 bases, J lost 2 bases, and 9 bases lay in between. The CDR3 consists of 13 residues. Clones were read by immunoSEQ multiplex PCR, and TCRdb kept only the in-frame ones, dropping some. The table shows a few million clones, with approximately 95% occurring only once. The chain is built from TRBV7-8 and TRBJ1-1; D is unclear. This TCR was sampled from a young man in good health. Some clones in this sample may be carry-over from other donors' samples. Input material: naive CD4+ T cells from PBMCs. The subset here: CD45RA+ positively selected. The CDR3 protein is CASSMDLNTEAFF. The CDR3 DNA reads TGTGCCAGCAGCATGGACCTAAACACTGAAGCTTTCTTT.